The 24 T cell receptor beta chains given below trace back to one sample, sequenced in a study of T cells in women clearing cervical HPV infection. Repertoires were generated with immunoSEQ multiplex PCR, while TCRdb's copy carries only in-frame clones and drops some. This repertoire includes fewer than 40,000 clones. The source material was blood buffy coat. These receptors all stem from a woman aged 18 to 75 with a cervical HPV16 infection that either progressed to CIN3+ or cleared (not recorded which).

Remarks on this clone: With the read ending 3 residues before the CDR3 end, the germline J gene is used to fill in that end. The chain recombines TRBV20-1 with TRBJ2-7; possible D gene TRBD2, 6 bases. In germline, CDR1 is DFQATT, CDR2 SNEGSKA (reference sequence). This CDR3 region has 14 residues. V was shortened by 1 base and J by 0 bases, with 10 bases between the two germline ends. This chain's CDR3 is CSARGGGASYEQYF. The CDR3 bases that were read are TGCAGTGCTAGAGGGGGCGGGGCCTCCTACGAG.

Worth noting for this clone: The read halts 3 residues ahead of the CDR3 end, with the missing end drawn from the germline J gene. The chain employs TRBV18 and TRBJ2-1, with 9 bases lining up with TRBD1. CDR3 length: 16 residues. Trimming took 3 bases from V and 7 from J; bases not matched to a gene: 10. Germline V gives CDR1 KGHSH, CDR2 LQKENI. The DNA read from the CDR3 is TGTGCCAGCTCACCCTCTAGGGGACAGGGAAAGAATGAG. It translates to CASSPSRGQGKNE. The full-length CDR3 reads as CASSPSRGQGKNEQFF.

Concerning this clone itself: The CDR3 goes on 3 residues after the read ends, and that part is filled in from the germline J gene. The chain joins TRBV7-6 to TRBJ2-2, with D possibly being TRBD1 (6 bases). V was clipped by 3 bases and J by 0 bases, with 8 bases between them. The germline V gene encodes CDR1 SGHVS and CDR2 FNYEAQ. The CDR3 spans 15 residues. The CDR3 loop is CASSLTGPNTGELFF. Incomplete CDR3 DNA: TGTGCCAGCAGCTTGACAGGCCCGAACACCGGGGAG. The full variable domain, in which reference TRBV7-6 and TRBJ2-2 provide the parts outside the CDR3, is GAGVSQSPRYKVTKRGQDVALRCDPISGHVSLYWYRQALGQGPEFLTYFNYEAQQDKSGLPNDRFSAERPEGSISTLTIQRTEQRDSAMYRCASSLTGPNTGELFFGEGSRLTVL.

The CDR3 reads CASSLTGAAYGYTF. CDR3 DNA, as far as it was read: TGCGCCAGCAGCTTGACAGGGGCGGCCTATGGC. This chain connects TRBV5-1 to TRBJ1-2; 7 nucleotides match TRBD1. The CDR3 end is not reached by the read, which stops 3 residues before it; the germline J gene fills it in. CDR3 length equals 14 residues. Germline V gene data show CDR1 as SGHRS and CDR2 as YFSETQ. With 1 base clipped from V and 4 bases from J, the junction kept 4 bases outside the gene matches.

Regarding this clone: The sequence runs out 3 residues before the end of the CDR3; the remainder is reconstructed from the germline J gene. The J gene is TRBJ1-1, the V gene TRBV29-1; possibly TRBD1 for D (5 bases). The CDR3 spans 12 residues. Per germline, CDR1 SQVTM and CDR2 ANQGSEA. CDR3 region: CSVPGRSGKAFF. CDR3 bases read: TGCAGCGTCCCAGGGAGGTCAGGGAAA.

As to this clone: The read ends 3 residues before the CDR3 terminus; that terminus is restored from the germline J gene. The chain links TRBV6-1 to TRBJ2-7; D is ambiguous. Germline-derived CDR1 and CDR2 are MNHNS and SASEGT. The CDR3 covers 17 residues. The V end was cut by 2 bases, the J end by 0 bases, with 17 bases between. The CDR3 is CASSENLGPPSSYEQYF. The CDR3 bases that were read are TGTGCCAGCAGTGAAAATTTAGGCCCTCCTAGCTCCTACGAG.

About this clone itself: The read ends 3 residues shy of where the CDR3 ends; the end is completed using the germline J gene. The J gene is TRBJ1-2, the V gene TRBV7-9; 9 bases are shared with TRBD1. CDR3 length equals 13 residues. With 6 bases clipped from V and 4 bases from J, the junction kept 3 bases outside the gene matches. Looked up from germline, CDR1 is SEHNR and CDR2 is FQNEAQ (reference sequence). This CDR3 is CASSSDRGYGYTF. CDR3 DNA, as far as it was read: TGTGCCAGCAGTTCGGACAGGGGCTATGGC. Complete variable domain (other parts from reference TRBV7-9 and TRBJ1-2): DTGVSQNPRHKITKRGQNVTFRCDPISEHNRLYWYRQTLGQGPEFLTYFQNEAQLEKSRLLSDRFSAERPKGSFSTLEIQRTEQGDSAMYLCASSSDRGYGYTFGSGTRLTVV.

To note about this clone: The sequenced fragment ends 3 residues before the CDR3 boundary, so the rest is inferred from the germline J gene. This chain links TRBV2 with TRBJ2-1, with D maybe TRBD2 (6 bases). Trimming removed 3 bases from V and 9 bases from J, with 15 bases in between. Germline V gives CDR1 SNHLY, CDR2 FYNNEI. This CDR3 contains 14 residues. The CDR3 bases that were read are TGTGCCAGCAGTGAGGAGCGGGTGGCTAGTGAG. It encodes CASSEERVASE. The whole CDR3 is CASSEERVASEQFF.

Concerning this clone: The missing CDR3 end, 3 residues past where the read stops, is filled in from the germline J gene. The chain uses TRBV7-2 and TRBJ1-1; 9 positions agree with TRBD1. Trimming at V came to 5 bases and at J to 3 bases, leaving 7 bases not matched to a gene. CDR3 size: 15 residues. From germline, CDR1 is SGHTA and CDR2 FQGNSA. CDR3 DNA, as far as it was read: TGTGCCAGCAGCCGAGGACAGGGGATGTACACTGAA. It yields the protein CASSRGQGMYTE. The full CDR3 protein reads CASSRGQGMYTEAFF.

Of note for this clone: The CDR3 goes on 3 residues after the read ends, and that part is filled in from the germline J gene. This chain uses TRBV5-4 with TRBJ1-4, with unresolved D. Germline loops: CDR1 SGHNT, CDR2 YYREEE (reference sequence). Trimming removed 3 bases from V and 4 bases from J, with 7 bases in between. CDR3 size: 13 residues. The part of the CDR3 DNA that was read is TGTGCCAGCAGCTCGTCGGGTAATGAAAAA. Translated: CASSSSGNEK. The complete CDR3 reads CASSSSGNEKLFF.

As concerns this clone: Read data end 3 residues before the CDR3 end; the end is taken from the germline J gene. This chain joins TRBV15 and TRBJ1-5; D not certain. Germline lookup yields CDR1 LNHNV and CDR2 YYDKDF (reference sequence). The CDR3 runs to 14 residues. V lost 3 bases and J lost 3, with 9 bases in between. The CDR3 protein is CATSSGLHNQPQHF. CDR3 bases read: TGTGCCACCAGCAGCGGACTGCACAATCAGCCC.

For this clone: The read is 3 residues too short to cover the CDR3 end, so that end is filled in from the germline J gene. The rearrangement uses TRBV19 and TRBJ2-2; D is possibly TRBD1 (5 bases). The CDR3 covers 14 residues. Between the trimmed V and J ends, which lost 2 bases and 6 bases, there was a span of 10 bases. CDR1 and CDR2 from the germline V gene are LNHDA and SQIVND (reference sequence). CDR3 DNA (partial): TGTGCCAGTAGTATATCCCGACAGCCCGGGGAG. Amino acids: CASSISRQPGE. The entire CDR3 sequence reads CASSISRQPGELFF. Full variable domain (remainder filled in from reference TRBV19 and TRBJ2-2): DGGITQSPKYLFRKEGQNVTLSCEQNLNHDAMYWYRQDPGQGLRLIYYSQIVNDFQKGDIAEGYSVSREKKESFPLTVTSAQKNPTAFYLCASSISRQPGELFFGEGSRLTVL.

With regard to this clone: The CDR3 end is not reached by the read, which stops 3 residues before it; the germline J gene fills it in. The V call is TRBV2, the J call TRBJ2-6; 8 nucleotides line up with TRBD1. The J segment lost 0 bases and the V segment lost 7 bases, leaving 8 bases of the junction unmatched. The CDR3 has 17 residues. Germline V CDR1 and CDR2: SNHLY, FYNNEI. This CDR3 is CASTIGQGNSGANVLTF. The covered CDR3 bases are TGTGCCAGCACGATAGGACAGGGAAACTCTGGGGCCAACGTC.

In regard to this clone: The read terminates 3 residues ahead of where the CDR3 ends, so the germline J gene completes it. The chain carries TRBV2 and TRBJ2-1; the match to TRBD2 covers 11 bases. Germline loops: CDR1 SNHLY, CDR2 FYNNEI. V trimming: 9 bases; J trimming: 6 bases; junction bases outside the gene matches: 13. The CDR3 has 16 residues. The covered CDR3 bases are TGTGCCAGTGATATAGCGGGGGGGACTCAGGCCAATGAG. Protein product: CASDIAGGTQANE. The entire CDR3 reads CASDIAGGTQANEQFF.

This clone is identified as medium-sized from frequency. The sequence runs out 3 residues before the end of the CDR3; the remainder is reconstructed from the germline J gene. The chain combines TRBV24-1 with TRBJ1-2; 8 nucleotides line up with TRBD1. The CDR3 has 17 residues. Germline CDR1 is KGHDR and CDR2 is SFDVKD. J lost 3 bases, V lost 1 base, and 9 bases had no gene match. CDR3 in amino acids: CATSDLSFSRGHYGYTF. The covered CDR3 bases are TGTGCCACCAGTGATTTAAGTTTCAGCAGGGGGCACTATGGC.

Remarks on this clone: The sequence runs out 3 residues before the end of the CDR3; the remainder is reconstructed from the germline J gene. The identical CDR3 is also encoded by other nucleotide sequences in the sample. The chain combines TRBV10-3 with TRBJ2-7; the D gene is possibly TRBD1 (6 bases). The CDR3 runs 15 residues. The ends were cut back, 5 bases at V and 3 bases at J, with 17 bases in the middle. The germline gives CDR1 ENHRY, CDR2 SYGVKD. The sequenced CDR3 bases are TGTGCCATCAGTAGTCTGGACAGAGCGAGCTACGAG. This encodes CAISSLDRASYE. The whole CDR3 reads CAISSLDRASYEQYF.

A note on this clone: The read terminates 3 residues ahead of where the CDR3 ends, so the germline J gene completes it. The V call is TRBV5-1, the J call TRBJ2-3, with 7 bases aligning to TRBD2. The CDR3 loop spans 16 amino acids. J lost 2 bases, V lost 0 bases, and 6 bases had no gene match. Looked up from germline, CDR1 is SGHRS and CDR2 is YFSETQ. The sequenced part of the CDR3 DNA is TGCGCCAGCAGCTTGGGAGGACTAGGCCCCACAGATACG. Protein product: CASSLGGLGPTDT. The whole CDR3 protein reads CASSLGGLGPTDTQYF.

CDR3 sequence reads: CASSESGGQGSPLHF. The CDR3 bases that were read are TGCGCCAGCAGTGAGTCGGGGGGACAGGGCTCACCC. The rearrangement uses TRBV10-2 and TRBJ1-6, with 9 bases matching TRBD1. The read terminates 3 residues before the CDR3 end, so the remaining end is supplied by the germline J gene. Germline V gene sequence: CDR1 WSHSY, CDR2 SAAADI. This CDR3 has 15 residues. V trimming: 0 bases; J trimming: 10 bases; junction bases outside the gene matches: 4.

This CDR3 reads CASSQEGDEGGPYNEQFF. The covered CDR3 bases are TGCGCCAGCAGCCAAGAAGGCGATGAGGGGGGGCCTTACAATGAG. V gene TRBV4-1 combines with J gene TRBJ2-1; perhaps TRBD2 as D (7 bases). Read data end 3 residues before the CDR3 end; the end is taken from the germline J gene. This CDR3 has 18 amino acids. Germline assignment: CDR1 MGHRA and CDR2 YSYEKL. Trimming left V 0 bases short and J 4 bases short, with 19 bases between.

To note about this clone: The read ends 3 residues before the CDR3 terminus; that terminus is restored from the germline J gene. The rearrangement joins TRBV19 to TRBJ2-7; TRBD1 might be the D (6 bases). The V gene lost 6 bases and the J gene lost 1 base, with 10 bases spanning the gap. CDR3 length: 13 amino acids. CDR1 and CDR2 (germline): LNHDA, SQIVND (reference sequence). The CDR3 bases that were read are TGTGCCAGTAGCCCCAGGGGTTCCTACGAG. This encodes CASSPRGSYE. The full CDR3 reads CASSPRGSYEQYF.

A word on this clone: The read falls 3 residues short of the CDR3 end, and the missing part is taken from the germline J gene. The chain employs TRBV5-4 and TRBJ2-5; D gene ambiguous. The germline V gene has CDR1 SGHNT and CDR2 YYREEE (reference sequence). Trimming took off 1 base at V and 5 bases at J, with 12 bases between the two ends. This CDR3 region has 14 residues. The CDR3 DNA, read in part, is TGTGCCAGCAGCTTGCCCCGCGTTGCGGAGACC. It codes for CASSLPRVAET. In full, the CDR3 is CASSLPRVAETQYF.

Concerning this clone itself: The CDR3 extends 3 residues past the end of the read, so its final part is completed from the germline J gene. This sequence joins TRBV5-4 and TRBJ1-6, with TRBD1 matching over 8 bases. This CDR3 is built from 16 residues. The ends lost 5 bases at V and 4 bases at J; junction bases unmatched: 8. Looked up from germline, CDR1 is SGHNT and CDR2 is YYREEE (reference sequence). The DNA read from the CDR3 is TGTGCCAGCAGTTTACAGGGGGTACGGTATAATTCACCC. This translates into CASSLQGVRYNSP. The complete CDR3 sequence is CASSLQGVRYNSPLHF.

For this clone: Coverage ceases 3 residues before the CDR3 finishes, and the germline J gene fills in the end. J is TRBJ1-4 and V is TRBV29-1; 7 bases agree with TRBD1. Germline loops: CDR1 SQVTM, CDR2 ANQGSEA. V was clipped by 6 bases and J by 3 bases; unmatched bases: 7. The CDR3 spans 14 residues. CDR3 DNA (partial): TGCAGCGTAGGACAGGACCTTTCTAATGAAAAA. Encoded protein: CSVGQDLSNEK. The entire CDR3 reads CSVGQDLSNEKLFF.

A remark on this clone: Coverage ceases 3 residues before the CDR3 finishes, and the germline J gene fills in the end. This chain links TRBV10-3 with TRBJ2-4; TRBD1 matches 7 bases. Germline trimming cut 3 bases from V and 2 bases from J; bases unmatched to any gene: 4. The CDR3 has 15 residues. The germline CDR1 and CDR2 sequences are ENHRY and SYGVKD. The DNA read from the CDR3 is TGTGCCATCAGTGATTCGACAGGGACCAAAAACATT. This codes for CAISDSTGTKNI. The whole CDR3 region reads CAISDSTGTKNIQYF.